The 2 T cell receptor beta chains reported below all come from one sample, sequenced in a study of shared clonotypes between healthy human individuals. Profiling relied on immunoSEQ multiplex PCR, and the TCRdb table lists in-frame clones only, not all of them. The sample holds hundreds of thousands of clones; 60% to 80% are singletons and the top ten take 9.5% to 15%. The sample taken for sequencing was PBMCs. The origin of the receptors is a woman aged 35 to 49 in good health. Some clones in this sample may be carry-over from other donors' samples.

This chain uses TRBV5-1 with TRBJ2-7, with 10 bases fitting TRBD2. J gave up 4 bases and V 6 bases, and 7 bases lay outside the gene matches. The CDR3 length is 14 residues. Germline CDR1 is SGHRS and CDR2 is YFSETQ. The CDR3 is CASKIISGRYEQYF. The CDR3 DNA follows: TGCGCCAGCAAGATTATTAGCGGGAGGTACGAGCAGTACTTC.

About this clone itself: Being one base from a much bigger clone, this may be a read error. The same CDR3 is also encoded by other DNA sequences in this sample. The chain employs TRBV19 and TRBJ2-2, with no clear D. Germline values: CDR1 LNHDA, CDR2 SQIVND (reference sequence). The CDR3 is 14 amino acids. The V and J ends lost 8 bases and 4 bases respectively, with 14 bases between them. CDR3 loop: CASSGWLGTGELFF. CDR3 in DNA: TGTGCCAGTTCCGGGTGGTTAGGCACCGGGGAGCTGTTTTTT.